This entry lists 23 T cell receptor beta chains sequenced from one sample in a study of cytomegalovirus exposure and HLA in healthy donors. Use of 60 Vbeta and 13 Jbeta primers characterized the PCR. Sequencing was performed with immunoSEQ multiplex PCR; in TCRdb, only in-frame clones are kept and a portion is missing. Of roughly 180,000 clones in the sample, over 75% are singletons; the top ten hold 9.3%. The sequenced material came from PBMCs. The receptors shown here come from a man younger than 30 in good health and CMV-seropositive.

The sample holds one count of this clone. The V call is TRBV19, the J call TRBJ1-3; D might be TRBD1 (5 bases). Germline V lookup: CDR1 LNHDA, CDR2 SQIVND (reference sequence). The length of the CDR3 is 16 residues. Trimming left V 5 bases short and J 4 bases short, with 18 bases between. CDR3 sequence: CASSGARSGSGNTIYF. The CDR3 DNA sequence: TGTGCCAGTAGTGGGGCCCGGTCAGGCAGCGGAAACACCATATATTTT.

This chain joins TRBV11-2 and TRBJ2-7; D is unclear. V lost 3 bases and J 1 base, leaving 10 bases between the germline ends. This CDR3 contains 14 residues. Germline loops: CDR1 SGHAT, CDR2 FQNNGV. The CDR3 reads CASSFSSGSYEQYF. CDR3 sequence (DNA): TGTGCCAGCAGCTTCTCTTCAGGTTCCTACGAGCAGTACTTC.

This chain joins TRBV18 and TRBJ1-1; weak D call: TRBD1 (5 bases). Trimming shortened V by 1 base and J by 3 bases, and 15 bases separated the two germline ends. The germline CDR1 and CDR2 sequences are KGHSH and LQKENI. CDR3 length: 16 amino acids. In DNA form, the CDR3 reads TGTGCCAGCTCACCACAAGACAGTTTGTCCTACACTGAAGCTTTCTTT. This codes for CASSPQDSLSYTEAFF.

The rearrangement links TRBV19 to TRBJ2-7, with 11 nucleotides matching TRBD2. Germline CDR1 and CDR2: LNHDA and SQIVND (reference sequence). The junction had 2 bases not matched to a gene; V was cut back by 5 bases and J by 2 bases. The CDR3 length is 14 residues. The DNA for the CDR3 is TGTGCCAGTAGTGAACTAGCGGGGGCCTACGAGCAGTACTTC. Protein sequence: CASSELAGAYEQYF.

The chain links TRBV2 to TRBJ1-5; possibly TRBD1 for D (6 bases). CDR3 size: 16 residues. The germline V gene has CDR1 SNHLY and CDR2 FYNNEI. V lost 6 bases to trimming and J lost 1 base, with 16 bases between them. The DNA of the CDR3 is TGTGCCAGCAGATTTGGAATAGGACAGAGCAATCAGCCCCAGCATTTT. Translating it yields CASRFGIGQSNQPQHF.

This rearrangement joins TRBV7-2 to TRBJ1-2; a weak D match, TRBD1 (6 bases). Deletions cut 11 bases from V and 5 bases from J, with 18 bases between. This CDR3 is built from 13 residues. Germline V gene data show CDR1 as SGHTA and CDR2 as FQGNSA. DNA of the CDR3: TGTGCCCACGGGGGGCCCGGACAATATGGCTACACCTTC. Its protein product is CAHGGPGQYGYTF.

The J gene is TRBJ1-1, the V gene TRBV2; 8 bases are shared with TRBD1. Germline loops: CDR1 SNHLY, CDR2 FYNNEI. J lost 9 bases, V lost 6 bases, and 3 bases had no gene match. The CDR3 loop spans 11 amino acids. The CDR3 nucleotides are TGTGCCAGCAGGGGGACAGGACAAGCTTTCTTT. It is translated as CASRGTGQAFF.

The table lists this clone with a count of one. The chain employs TRBV13 and TRBJ2-3, with 7 bases that match TRBD1. This CDR3 is 15 amino acids long. V was pared by 5 bases and J by 2 bases, with 7 bases of the junction left unmatched. Germline CDR1 reads PRHDT; CDR2 reads FYEKMQ (reference sequence). The DNA of the CDR3 is TGTGCCAGCAGCCCGAGGACAGGTGACACAGATACGCAGTATTTT. It translates to CASSPRTGDTDTQYF.

The CDR3 nucleotides read TGTGCCAGCAGCTTAGTAGGGGGTGAAGCTTTCTTT. Encoded protein: CASSLVGGEAFF. The V gene is TRBV7-9, the J gene TRBJ1-1; TRBD1 is a possible D gene (6 bases). The germline V gene has CDR1 SEHNR and CDR2 FQNEAQ (reference sequence). Trimming took off 1 base at V and 7 bases at J, with 7 bases between the two ends. There are 12 residues in the CDR3.

The V and J genes are TRBV7-9 and TRBJ2-7; D is ambiguous. The CDR3 loop spans 13 amino acids. Germline loops: CDR1 SEHNR, CDR2 FQNEAQ (reference sequence). Trimming removed 1 base at V and 5 bases at J, with 9 bases between. The CDR3 DNA follows: TGTGCCAGCAGCTTAGAATTCTTCCACGAGCAGTACTTC. Translating gives CASSLEFFHEQYF.

The genes are TRBV4-1 and TRBJ2-5; 7 bases are a match to TRBD2. Germline V gene lookup returns CDR1 MGHRA and CDR2 YSYEKL. CDR3 length: 14 amino acids. The trim removed 1 base at V and 5 bases at J, leaving 4 bases unmatched. The CDR3 region has the DNA TGCGCCAGCAGCCAAGCAGGGACTATTGAGACCCAGTACTTC. This sequence encodes CASSQAGTIETQYF.

On this clone itself: This CDR3 is missing its conserved last phenylalanine or tryptophan, likely due to a read error. V and J are TRBV10-3 and TRBJ1-6; 9 bases fit TRBD1. The CDR3 spans 14 residues. In germline, CDR1 is ENHRY, CDR2 SYGVKD. With 7 bases clipped from V and 9 bases from J, the junction kept 7 bases outside the gene matches. The CDR3 spells CAITAGDRASPLHL. The DNA of the CDR3 is TGTGCCATCACCGCTGGGGACAGGGCTTCACCCCTCCACCTT.

V gene TRBV30 combines with J gene TRBJ1-3, with no clear D. Trimming removed 0 bases from V and 0 bases from J, with 3 bases in between. The CDR3 runs 13 residues. Per the germline V gene, CDR1 is GTSNPN and CDR2 is SVGIG (reference sequence). The CDR3 sequence is CAWSVSSGNTIYF. The CDR3 region has the DNA TGTGCCTGGAGTGTCAGCTCTGGAAACACCATATATTTT.

The CDR3 protein is CASRDSKAYSPLHF. CDR3 DNA: TGTGCCAGCAGGGACAGCAAGGCTTATTCACCCCTCCACTTT. The chain combines TRBV6-6 with TRBJ1-6; a possible D gene is TRBD1 (6 bases). The germline V gene encodes CDR1 MNHNY and CDR2 SVGAGI (reference sequence). Trimming left V 6 bases short and J 8 bases short, with 14 bases between. The CDR3 covers 14 residues.

The table lists this clone with a few counts. The chain couples TRBV4-1 to TRBJ1-2, with D possibly being TRBD1 (6 bases). Per germline, CDR1 MGHRA and CDR2 YSYEKL. The CDR3 covers 15 residues. The V end was cut by 1 base, the J end by 7 bases, with 16 bases between. Written as DNA, the CDR3 is TGCGCCAGCAGCCAAGGAGGGACATTGAGCGGTGGCTACACCTTC. Amino acids: CASSQGGTLSGGYTF.

The chain joins TRBV5-1 to TRBJ2-3; TRBD2 agrees at 7 bases. Per germline, CDR1 SGHRS and CDR2 YFSETQ. The V gene end was trimmed by 4 bases and the J gene end by 0 bases; junction bases not matched to a gene: 2. This CDR3 contains 14 residues. CDR3 protein: CASSPSGSTDTQYF. As DNA, the CDR3 is TGCGCCAGCAGCCCTAGCGGAAGCACAGATACGCAGTATTTT. The full variable domain, completed using reference TRBV5-1 and TRBJ2-3, is KAGVTQTPRYLIKTRGQQVTLSCSPISGHRSVSWYQQTPGQGLQFLFEYFSETQRNKGNFPGRFSGRQFSNSRSEMNVSTLELGDSALYLCASSPSGSTDTQYFGPGTRLTVL.

The V gene is TRBV29-1, the J gene TRBJ1-2, with 7 positions matching TRBD1. The V segment lost 6 bases and the J segment 5 bases; nucleotides outside the gene matches: 9. Germline-derived CDR1 and CDR2 are SQVTM and ANQGSEA. The CDR3 extends over 13 amino acids. This chain's CDR3 is CSVAGTAFYGYTF. Here the CDR3 DNA reads TGCAGCGTGGCCGGGACAGCCTTTTATGGCTACACCTTC.

This chain uses TRBV4-3 with TRBJ1-6; no definite D call. The CDR3 extends over 16 amino acids. Germline loops: CDR1 LGHNA, CDR2 YSLEER. V was cut by 1 base and J by 8 bases, with 15 bases left in between. The CDR3 region has the DNA TGCGCCAGCAGCCAAGGGCGGGCCCGACGGGATTCACCCCTCCACTTT. Translating gives CASSQGRARRDSPLHF.

V is TRBV29-1 and J is TRBJ2-7, with a tentative D call TRBD1 (6 bases). The CDR3 sequence is 12 residues long. In germline, CDR1 is SQVTM, CDR2 ANQGSEA. Trimming removed 4 bases from V and 2 bases from J, with 9 bases in between. The CDR3 DNA is TGCAGCGTTGTAGGGGACACCTACGAGCAGTACTTC. Its translation is CSVVGDTYEQYF.

This clone has a single count. The gene calls are TRBV6-5 and TRBJ2-3; 7 nucleotides agree with TRBD2. The CDR3 contains 11 residues. Trimming at V came to 6 bases and at J to 6 bases, leaving 0 bases not matched to a gene. Germline values: CDR1 MNHEY, CDR2 SVGAGI. The CDR3 protein is CASRGGDTQYF. The CDR3 nucleotides read TGTGCCAGCAGGGGGGGGGATACGCAGTATTTT.

In this sample, this clone turned up a few times. The DNA of the CDR3 is TGTGCCAGCAGTTACGGGTGGGGCCTGCACTATGGCTACACCTTC. Translated, it gives CASSYGWGLHYGYTF. The chain has TRBV6-5 and TRBJ1-2; weak D call: TRBD1 (5 bases). Germline V gene sequence: CDR1 MNHEY, CDR2 SVGAGI. The CDR3 covers 15 residues. V lost 2 bases and J 3 bases, leaving 13 bases between the germline ends.

The chain has TRBV6-5 and TRBJ1-3; D not resolved. CDR3 size: 15 residues. Trimming removed 6 bases at V and 4 bases at J, with 16 bases between. Germline loops: CDR1 MNHEY, CDR2 SVGAGI. This CDR3 is CASSPRGLAGNTIYF. The CDR3 DNA sequence: TGTGCCAGCAGCCCCCGGGGTCTTGCGGGAAACACCATATATTTT.

This clone was counted once. V gene TRBV7-2 combines with J gene TRBJ2-5; D is unclear. V lost 4 bases, J lost 5 bases, and 14 bases lay in between. Germline V lookup: CDR1 SGHTA, CDR2 FQGNSA. CDR3 length: 14 amino acids. The CDR3 DNA sequence: TGTGCCAGCAGCTCGGTGCCGGGTACGGAGACCCAGTACTTC. It encodes CASSSVPGTETQYF.